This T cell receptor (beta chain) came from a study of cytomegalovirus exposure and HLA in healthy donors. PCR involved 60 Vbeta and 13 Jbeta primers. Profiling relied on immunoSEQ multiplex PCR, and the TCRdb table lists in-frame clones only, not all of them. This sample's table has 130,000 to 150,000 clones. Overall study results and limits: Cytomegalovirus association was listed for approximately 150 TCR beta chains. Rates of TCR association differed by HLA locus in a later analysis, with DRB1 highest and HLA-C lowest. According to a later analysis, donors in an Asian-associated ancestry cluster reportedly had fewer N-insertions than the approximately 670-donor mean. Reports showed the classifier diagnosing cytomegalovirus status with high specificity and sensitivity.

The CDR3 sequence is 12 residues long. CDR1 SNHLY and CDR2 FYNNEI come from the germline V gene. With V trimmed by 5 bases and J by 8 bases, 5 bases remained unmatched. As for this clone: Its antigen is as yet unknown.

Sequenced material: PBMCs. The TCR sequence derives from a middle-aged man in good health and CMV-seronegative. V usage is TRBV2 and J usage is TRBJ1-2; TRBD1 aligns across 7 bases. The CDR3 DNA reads TGTGCCAGCAGTCCGGACAGGCTGGGCTACACCTTC. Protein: CASSPDRLGYTF.